This passage covers 25 T cell receptor beta chains from one sample sequenced in a study of a mutant IDH1 vaccine in newly diagnosed glioma. Documented time point: baseline, week 1 (first vaccination visit). Treatment given: pre-vaccination baseline after standard-of-care therapy. Some clones are missing from TCRdb's copy, which holds only in-frame ones; the method was immunoSEQ multiplex PCR. Of approximately 100,000 clones listed, approximately 90% are singletons. The source material was PBMCs, sampled from a glioma patient treated with radiotherapy, temozolomide or both. Receptors were obtained from a woman aged 50 to 60 with glioma.

This chain joins TRBV5-4 and TRBJ1-1; 7 bases map to TRBD1. The CDR3 contains 13 residues. Germline CDR1 SGHNT, CDR2 YYREEE (reference sequence). V trimming: 5 bases; J trimming: 1 base; junction bases outside the gene matches: 2. As DNA, the CDR3 is TGTGCCAGCAGGGGACAGCCGAACACTGAAGCTTTCTTT. Translation: CASRGQPNTEAFF.

On this clone: The junction shows a germline mismatch at one end, possibly a read error. This chain joins TRBV7-7 and TRBJ2-1; D is perhaps TRBD2 (5 bases). Per germline, CDR1 SSHAT and CDR2 FNYEAQ (reference sequence). This CDR3 region has 13 residues. This CDR3 is CASSLASVNEQFF. The CDR3, as DNA: TGTGCTAGCAGCTTAGCGTCGGTGAACGAGCAGTTCTTC.

The chain combines TRBV14 with TRBJ2-7, with 9 positions matching TRBD2. The CDR3 has 17 amino acids. Germline assignment: CDR1 SGHDN and CDR2 FVKESK. Unmatched junction bases numbered 9, after V lost 3 bases and J lost 0 bases. The CDR3 DNA reads TGTGCCAGCAGCCAGTCCCTAGCGGGGATAATCTCCTACGAGCAGTACTTC. This codes for CASSQSLAGIISYEQYF.

This chain uses TRBV19 with TRBJ2-5, with D maybe TRBD2 (6 bases). This CDR3 spans 14 amino acids. V lost 5 bases, J lost 7 bases, and 17 bases lay in between. CDR1 is LNHDA and CDR2 is SQIVND in the germline V gene (reference sequence). CDR3 protein: CASSPMTSVVTQYF. The CDR3 DNA follows: TGTGCCAGTAGTCCGATGACTAGTGTCGTGACCCAGTACTTC.

This rearrangement joins TRBV10-3 to TRBJ2-7, with TRBD1 identical over 11 bases. The CDR3 loop spans 15 amino acids. Per the germline V gene, CDR1 is ENHRY and CDR2 is SYGVKD. The V and J ends lost 3 bases and 6 bases, in that order; junction bases with no gene match: 7. CDR3 in amino acids: CAISELPGQGGEQYF. The DNA of the CDR3 is TGTGCCATCAGTGAATTGCCGGGACAGGGGGGCGAGCAGTACTTC.

In the case of this clone: Within the sample, other DNA sequences also encode this same CDR3. The chain carries TRBV2 and TRBJ1-4, with TRBD1 identical over 11 bases. In germline, CDR1 is SNHLY, CDR2 FYNNEI. The length of the CDR3 is 15 residues. V dropped 6 bases and J dropped 3; count of bases not matched to a gene: 3. The CDR3 nucleotides are TGTGCCAGCAGCGGACAGGGGGCTGCTAATGAAAAACTGTTTTTT. Translation: CASSGQGAANEKLFF.

V usage is TRBV7-2 and J usage is TRBJ2-1; perhaps D is TRBD1 or TRBD2 (5 bases each). The CDR3 length is 15 residues. V was shortened by 2 bases and J by 3 bases, with 11 bases between the two germline ends. CDR1 is SGHTA and CDR2 is FQGNSA in the germline V gene. The CDR3 DNA sequence: TGTGCCAGCAGCTTAAGAGAGGGGAGCTACAATGAGCAGTTCTTC. It yields the protein CASSLREGSYNEQFF. Full variable domain (missing parts from reference TRBV7-2 and TRBJ2-1): GAGVSQSPSNKVTEKGKDVELRCDPISGHTALYWYRQSLGQGLEFLIYFQGNSAPDKSGLPSDRFSAERTGGSVSTLTIQRTQQEDSAVYLCASSLREGSYNEQFFGPGTRLTVL.

The chain combines TRBV28 with TRBJ2-7; the D gene is possibly TRBD2 (6 bases). The V end was cut by 3 bases, the J end by 2 bases, with 26 bases between. The CDR3 runs to 19 residues. Per germline, CDR1 MDHEN and CDR2 SYDVKM. As DNA, the CDR3 is TGTGCCAGCAGTTTTGACATGGGTGGGGAGGTAAGAGGAACCTACGAGCAGTACTTC. Residues: CASSFDMGGEVRGTYEQYF.

This chain links TRBV7-3 with TRBJ2-1; 7 bases line up with TRBD2. Trimming removed 5 bases from V and 10 bases from J; junction bases left unmatched: 8. The CDR3 length is 13 residues. Looked up from germline, CDR1 is SGHTA and CDR2 is FQGTGA. The CDR3 DNA sequence: TGTGCCAGCAGCCCAGGACTAGTGGGCGAGCAGTTCTTC. It specifies CASSPGLVGEQFF.

This clone was recorded only once. Here the CDR3 reads CASSSDLSGANVLTF. The CDR3 nucleotides read TGTGCCAGCAGCTCGGATCTCTCTGGGGCCAACGTCCTGACTTTC. V and J are TRBV7-8 and TRBJ2-6; no clear D. Per the germline V gene, CDR1 is SGHVS and CDR2 is FQNEAQ. The CDR3 consists of 15 residues. V was shortened by 4 bases and J by 0 bases, with 7 bases between the two germline ends.

The chain couples TRBV11-3 to TRBJ2-3; perhaps TRBD2 as D (5 bases). Trimming shortened V by 4 bases and J by 8 bases, and 13 bases separated the two germline ends. CDR3 size: 13 residues. From germline, CDR1 is SGHNT and CDR2 YENEEA. CDR3 in DNA: TGTGCCAGCAGCTCGACTACTTCGACTACGCAGTATTTT. It is translated as CASSSTTSTTQYF.

The CDR3 DNA is TGTGCCAGCAGCTTATCAGGGCGGGAAGATACGCAGTATTTT. Its translation is CASSLSGREDTQYF. The V call is TRBV7-3, the J call TRBJ2-3, with D perhaps TRBD2 (6 bases). The CDR3 sequence is 14 residues long. Trimming shortened V by 2 bases and J by 5 bases, and 11 bases separated the two germline ends. Per germline, CDR1 SGHTA and CDR2 FQGTGA. Full variable domain (missing parts from reference TRBV7-3 and TRBJ2-3): GAGVSQTPSNKVTEKGKYVELRCDPISGHTALYWYRQSLGQGPEFLIYFQGTGAADDSGLPNDRFFAVRPEGSVSTLKIQRTERGDSAVYLCASSLSGREDTQYFGPGTRLTVL.

This chain links TRBV4-2 with TRBJ1-6, with TRBD1 as a possible D gene (5 bases). CDR1 and CDR2 from the germline V gene are LGHNA and YNFKEQ. Trimming took off 2 bases at V and 6 bases at J, with 14 bases between the two ends. This CDR3 comprises 16 residues. DNA for the CDR3: TGTGCCAGCAGCCAAATTGGCAGGGTGGTTAATTCACCCCTCCACTTT. This codes for CASSQIGRVVNSPLHF.

The rearrangement uses TRBV28 and TRBJ2-7; D might be TRBD1 or TRBD2, each matching 5 bases. Germline V CDR1 and CDR2: MDHEN, SYDVKM. The CDR3 totals 15 residues. V gave up 6 bases and J gave up 1 base, with 16 bases separating them. Here the CDR3 DNA reads TGTGCCAGCAGCCCCTCGGGGACGCGGTCCTACGAGCAGTACTTC. As protein: CASSPSGTRSYEQYF.

This chain joins TRBV4-2 and TRBJ2-7, with D tentatively TRBD1 (5 bases). Germline V gives CDR1 LGHNA, CDR2 YNFKEQ. Trimming shortened V by 0 bases and J by 2 bases, and 11 bases separated the two germline ends. The CDR3 runs 15 residues. The CDR3 bases are TGTGCCAGCAGCCAAGAATTTCAGGGTCCCTACGAGCAGTACTTC. Protein sequence: CASSQEFQGPYEQYF.

This chain joins TRBV7-9 and TRBJ1-2, with 7 positions matching TRBD1. J gave up 5 bases and V 5 bases, and 8 bases lay outside the gene matches. The CDR3 consists of 14 residues. CDR1 is SEHNR, CDR2 FQNEAQ, per germline (reference sequence). CDR3 amino acids: CASSLGQEKYGYTF. The CDR3 DNA sequence: TGTGCCAGCAGCCTAGGACAGGAAAAATATGGCTACACCTTC.

The J gene is TRBJ2-2, the V gene TRBV5-3, with D possibly TRBD1 on 5 matching bases. Being an ORF, TRBV5-3 has a function that is uncertain. Trimming stripped 0 bases from V and 0 bases from J, with 6 bases between. The CDR3 extends over 15 amino acids. In DNA, the CDR3 is TGTGCCAGAAGCTTGGAGGGGTCGAACACCGGGGAGCTGTTTTTT. This codes for CARSLEGSNTGELFF.

The V call is TRBV21-1, the J call TRBJ2-7; the table's D call, TRBD2, was not checked against the DNA. TRBV21-1 is shown as a pseudogene. This CDR3 region has 18 residues. The CDR3 loop is CASSKDPSGSVRSYEQYF. CDR3 DNA: TGTGCCAGCAGCAAAGATCCTAGCGGGTCAGTGCGCTCCTACGAGCAGTACTTC.

Written as DNA, the CDR3 is TGTGCCTGGACAAGAGCCGTTTACAATGAGCAGTTCTTC. As protein: CAWTRAVYNEQFF. V and J are TRBV30 and TRBJ2-1, with no clear D. From germline, CDR1 is GTSNPN and CDR2 SVGIG (reference sequence). The CDR3 sequence is 13 residues long. V was clipped by 4 bases and J by 4 bases, with 11 bases between them.

This clone occurred once. The chain links TRBV6-5 to TRBJ2-7, with D perhaps assigned TRBD1 or TRBD2 (5 bases each). CDR1 and CDR2 from the germline V gene are MNHEY and SVGAGI. CDR3 length: 14 residues. V lost 7 bases and J 3 bases, leaving 16 bases between the germline ends. The DNA for the CDR3 is TGTGCCAGCAAAGGCAGGGCAGGGAGCTACGAGCAGTACTTC. This sequence encodes CASKGRAGSYEQYF.

With respect to this clone: Other DNA sequences in this specimen translate into the identical CDR3. V usage is TRBV10-1 and J usage is TRBJ2-7, with D unclear. Trimming cost V 2 bases and J 2 bases, with 7 bases left between them. This CDR3 contains 13 residues. Germline V gives CDR1 WNHNN, CDR2 SYGVQD (reference sequence). The CDR3 reads CASSERITYEQYF. The CDR3 coding sequence is TGCGCCAGCAGTGAGAGGATAACCTACGAGCAGTACTTC.

V is TRBV4-1 and J is TRBJ2-2; D not certain. The CDR3 runs 16 residues. Germline V gives CDR1 MGHRA, CDR2 YSYEKL. Trimming shortened V by 4 bases and J by 0 bases, and 12 bases separated the two germline ends. Here the CDR3 reads CASSPLARTNTGELFF. CDR3 coding DNA: TGCGCCAGCAGCCCGCTGGCCCGGACGAACACCGGGGAGCTGTTTTTT.

The rearrangement uses TRBV15 and TRBJ2-6; no reliable D call. The V end was cut by 3 bases, the J end by 0 bases, with 6 bases between. Germline values: CDR1 LNHNV, CDR2 YYDKDF (reference sequence). CDR3 size: 15 residues. CDR3 in DNA: TGTGCCACCAGCAGCCCACCCTCTGGGGCCAACGTCCTGACTTTC. Translating gives CATSSPPSGANVLTF.

The chain couples TRBV10-2 to TRBJ2-2; no definite D call. The CDR3 sequence is 12 residues long. The V end lost 5 bases, the J end lost 8 bases, and 9 bases lay between the germline ends. Germline-derived CDR1 and CDR2 are WSHSY and SAAADI. In DNA, the CDR3 is TGCGCCAGCAGTTACTACTCGGGGGAGCTGTTTTTT. Its protein is CASSYYSGELFF.

The genes are TRBV27 and TRBJ2-2; 7 bases align to TRBD2. The CDR3 totals 17 residues. V was pared by 5 bases and J by 1 base, with 10 bases of the junction left unmatched. From germline, CDR1 is MNHEY and CDR2 SMNVEV (reference sequence). In DNA form, the CDR3 reads TGTGCCAGCAGTGCAATGCCCGGACTAGAGAACACCGGGGAGCTGTTTTTT. Translation: CASSAMPGLENTGELFF.